This record looks at one TCR beta chain sequence and its context. Its antigen is unknown. Together with a sample-barcoded 5' primer, a J-beta primer mix was included in a second PCR lasting about 7 to 12 cycles. From the 5' RACE reads, TCRdb called clonotypes with MiXCR, one entry per CDR3 protein. The data contain 1.8 million or so distinct CDR3 sequences, about two fifths of them singletons. Total RNA extraction produced at least 6 micrograms (per sample) for the study. This sample is part of a study of blood T cells in healthy people across ages. Whole-study context: Every two T cells gave about one barcoded beta molecule via template switching.

The CDR3 is 13 residues long. Germline-derived CDR1 and CDR2 are DFQATT and SNEGSKA (reference sequence). The V and J ends lost 8 bases and 1 base respectively, with 14 bases between them. Whole-study findings and limits: Conclusively comparing naive with antigen-experienced cells was impossible with unsorted PBMCs. Per million T cells, TCR beta diversity dropped roughly linearly as age increased.

This TCR was recovered from a human donor in good health. Specimen: blood. The V and J genes are TRBV20-1 and TRBJ1-1; perhaps TRBD1 as D (5 bases). CDR3 sequence: CSIQGPKNTEAFF. As DNA, the CDR3 is TGCAGTATTCAGGGACCTAAGAACACTGAAGCTTTCTTT.